This TCR beta chain was sequenced during a study of T cells after yellow fever vaccination. The V end lost 0 bases, the J end lost 9 bases, and 6 bases lay between the germline ends. Germline V gene sequence: CDR1 LGHDT, CDR2 YNNKEL (reference sequence). The CDR3 is 12 amino acids. 5'RACE template switching produced TCR cDNA carrying a universal primer site and UMIs. One entry per CDR3 protein, called by TCRdb with MiXCR from the 5' RACE reads. The sample holds some 52,000 distinct CDR3 sequences; 5% to 8.5% are singletons and the top ten take roughly 26%. This clonotype was counted ten times or more.

The chain is built from TRBV3-1 and TRBJ2-1, with D unresolved. The receptor's source is a man between 18 and 29 years old who received the YFV17D yellow fever vaccine. The sample consisted of CD8+ T cells not binding an NS4B(214-222) dextramer, sorted from PBMCs, taken roughly seven weeks after the first yellow fever vaccination. CDR3 residues: CASSQDPGEQFF. DNA for the CDR3: TGTGCCAGCAGCCAAGATCCAGGTGAGCAGTTCTTC.